These T cell receptor beta chains were read from a single sample in a study of neoadjuvant anti-PD-1 for oral cavity cancer. Assay used: immunoSEQ multiplex PCR; TCRdb lists only in-frame clones, some missing. Here the sample spans approximately 37,000 clones, around nine tenths being singletons. Here the sequenced sample was PBMCs, taken before nivolumab (anti-PD-1) treatment. Every receptor here comes from a person aged 35-79 years with oral cavity squamous cell carcinoma. CDR3s include the opening cysteine and the closing phenylalanine or tryptophan. D genes are given only for firm matches. Clone size is shown for a subset of rows, as once, few, many or a class of expanded clone.

-	-	TRBV21-1	TRBJ1-1	CASSPAFSEAFF	TGTGCCAGCAGCCCCGCGTTTAGTGAAGCTTTCTTT
-	-	TRBV5-8	TRBJ1-6	CASSLPGTGAPSSPLHF	TGTGCCAGCAGCTTGCCCGGGACCGGGGCCCCCAGTTCACCCCTCCACTTT
few	-	TRBV5-4	TRBJ1-2	CASSLVGDIGYGYTF	TGTGCCAGCAGCTTGGTGGGGGACATTGGTTATGGCTACACCTTC
-	-	TRBV4-3	TRBJ2-7	CASSQVLARVPPYEQYF	TGCGCCAGCAGCCAAGTCCTCGCCCGGGTTCCCCCCTACGAGCAGTACTTC
-	-	TRBV2	TRBJ1-5	CASSEVGGSNQPQHF	TGTGCCAGCAGTGAGGTGGGGGGGAGCAATCAGCCCCAGCATTTT
-	TRBD2	TRBV7-3	TRBJ2-7	CASSLTAGSGYEQYF	TGTGCCAGCAGCTTAACAGCGGGGAGTGGCTACGAGCAGTACTTC
-	-	TRBV7-2	TRBJ2-3	CASSLDRASTDTQYF	TGTGCCAGCAGCTTGGACCGAGCTAGCACAGATACGCAGTATTTT
-	TRBD1	TRBV19	TRBJ2-7	CASSMGTGGLGSYEQYF	TGTGCCAGTAGTATGGGGACAGGGGGGCTGGGATCCTACGAGCAGTACTTC
-	-	TRBV11-2	TRBJ1-1	CASSPGLSNTEAFF	TGTGCCAGCAGCCCCGGCTTGTCGAACACTGAAGCTTTCTTT
-	-	TRBV4-1	TRBJ1-5	CASSQQGRLSNQPQHF	TGCGCCAGCAGCCAACAAGGGAGACTTAGCAATCAGCCCCAGCATTTT
-	TRBD1	TRBV28	TRBJ1-6	CASKRQGARNSPLHF	TGTGCCAGCAAGCGACAGGGGGCGAGAAATTCACCCCTCCACTTT
-	-	TRBV4-3	TRBJ2-7	CASSQGRGEPYEQYF	TGCGCCAGCAGCCAAGGAAGGGGGGAACCCTACGAGCAGTACTTC
-	-	TRBV27	TRBJ2-7	CASSENRVPYEQYF	TGTGCCAGCAGTGAAAATAGAGTCCCCTACGAGCAGTACTTC
-	-	TRBV5-4	TRBJ2-7	CASSSANAYEQYF	TGTGCCAGCAGTTCTGCAAACGCCTACGAGCAGTACTTC
-	-	TRBV4-1	TRBJ1-1	CASSRLLSTGNTEAFF	TGCGCCAGCAGCCGCCTACTATCGACAGGTAACACTGAAGCTTTCTTT
-	-	TRBV5-1	TRBJ1-2	CASSLGIPGSGYTF	TGCGCCAGCAGCTTGGGCATCCCAGGGTCCGGCTACACCTTC
medium-sized	-	TRBV10-3	TRBJ1-1	CAIREGWRNTEAFF	TGTGCCATCAGGGAGGGCTGGCGGAACACTGAAGCTTTCTTT
-	-	TRBV4-1	TRBJ2-1	CASSQGGGGVPYNEQFF	TGCGCCAGCAGCCAGGGGGGTGGCGGGGTGCCCTACAATGAGCAGTTCTTC
-	TRBD1	TRBV19	TRBJ2-7	CASSMDRGYEQYF	TGTGCCAGTAGTATGGACAGGGGCTACGAGCAGTACTTC
few	TRBD1	TRBV2	TRBJ1-1	CASSRRTGNTEAFF	TGTGCCAGCAGCCGACGGACAGGCAACACTGAAGCTTTCTTT
-	TRBD1	TRBV2	TRBJ2-3	CASSGRGQGALADTQYF	TGTGCCAGCAGTGGGAGAGGACAGGGGGCACTGGCAGATACGCAGTATTTT
few	TRBD1	TRBV7-2	TRBJ2-4	CASSFGQGTGKNIQYF	TGTGCCAGCAGCTTCGGACAGGGAACAGGCAAAAACATTCAGTACTTC
-	-	TRBV6-5	TRBJ1-2	CASSYGRGVVYTF	TGTGCCAGCAGTTACGGACGAGGGGTTGTCTACACCTTC
-	TRBD1	TRBV29-1	TRBJ1-2	CSVGTGGDYGYTF	TGCAGCGTTGGGACAGGGGGCGACTATGGCTACACCTTC
-	-	TRBV7-9	TRBJ2-3	CASSLGQASTDTQYF	TGTGCCAGCAGCTTAGGACAGGCGAGCACAGATACGCAGTATTTT
once	TRBD1	TRBV4-3	TRBJ1-2	CASSQLGSDRQGPNYGYTF	TGCGCCAGCAGCCAACTGGGGTCCGATAGACAGGGACCTAACTATGGCTACACCTTC
-	-	TRBV28	TRBJ2-1	CASSLGHEQFF	TGTGCCAGCAGTTTAGGACATGAGCAGTTCTTC
few	TRBD1	TRBV2	TRBJ1-4	CASRPDRVGAEKLFF	TGTGCCAGCAGACCGGACAGGGTCGGGGCTGAAAAACTGTTTTTT
-	-	TRBV15	TRBJ1-2	CATSRTRGSGGYTF	TGTGCCACCAGCAGGACCAGGGGTTCTGGTGGCTACACCTTC
-	-	TRBV5-8	TRBJ2-1	CASSYRRGLAGSYNEQFF	TGTGCCAGCAGCTATCGGAGGGGGCTCGCAGGGTCCTACAATGAGCAGTTCTTC
once	-	TRBV5-5	TRBJ1-3	CASSFQPGGNLGNTIYF	TGTGCCAGCAGCTTTCAACCCGGGGGAAATCTTGGAAACACCATATATTTT
-	TRBD2	TRBV2	TRBJ2-7	CASRSVASGNEQYF	TGTGCCAGCAGGTCGGTGGCTAGCGGGAACGAGCAGTACTTC
-	TRBD1	TRBV19	TRBJ2-5	CASSSRDRTGPWETQYF	TGTGCCAGTAGTTCAAGGGACCGGACAGGGCCGTGGGAGACCCAGTACTTC
-	TRBD1	TRBV2	TRBJ1-1	CASSVDRDTEAFF	TGTGCCAGCAGTGTGGACAGGGACACTGAAGCTTTCTTT
-	TRBD1	TRBV18	TRBJ1-5	CASSSDREQPQHF	TGTGCCAGCTCATCGGACAGGGAGCAGCCCCAGCATTTT
-	-	TRBV10-3	TRBJ1-1	CAISDRVVTEAFF	TGTGCCATCAGTGACAGGGTGGTCACTGAAGCTTTCTTT
-	TRBD1	TRBV7-9	TRBJ1-1	CASSLAGTGVAFF	TGTGCCAGCAGCTTGGCAGGGACAGGGGTGGCTTTCTTT
-	TRBD2	TRBV7-8	TRBJ2-1	CASSARGGREQFF	TGTGCCAGCAGTGCCCGGGGGGGTAGAGAGCAGTTCTTC
-	-	TRBV9	TRBJ2-7	CASSVVGEGGEQYF	TGTGCCAGCAGCGTAGTGGGCGAGGGGGGCGAGCAGTACTTC
-	TRBD1	TRBV5-4	TRBJ2-7	CASSGSGTASYEQYF	TGTGCCAGCAGCGGATCCGGGACAGCGTCTTACGAGCAGTACTTC